The 31 T cell receptor beta chains below were found in one sample sequenced in a study of regulatory T cells in long-lasting Graves disease. The time point here: persistent/refractory GD, antithyroid drugs over 5 years with positive TRAb. From RNA extracted from PBMCs, the TCR library was made. According to the study, TCR beta libraries were built with iRepertoire HTBI primers and CDR3-region Arm-PCR. TCRdb used MiXCR to reprocess the multiplex PCR reads, holding one entry per CDR3 protein. The profile shows about 470,000 distinct CDR3 sequences, around 20% of them singletons. The specimen was peripheral blood mononuclear cells (PBMCs), collected when the disease was refractory, from a patient treated with antithyroid drugs. The receptors were gathered from a female donor with Graves disease.

This clonotype came up a few times. The chain couples TRBV27 to TRBJ1-1; unclear D gene. The germline V gene encodes CDR1 MNHEY and CDR2 SMNVEV (reference sequence). V lost 8 bases and J 5 bases, leaving 12 bases between the germline ends. This CDR3 region has 12 residues. CDR3 bases: TGTGCCAGCGGGAGGGTTGGAACTGAAGCTTTCTTT. Protein product: CASGRVGTEAFF.

The V call is TRBV19, the J call TRBJ2-4, with D tentatively TRBD2 (8 bases). This CDR3 spans 21 amino acids. CDR1 and CDR2 (germline): LNHDA, SQIVND (reference sequence). Trimming left V 7 bases short and J 0 bases short, with 31 bases between. The CDR3 sequence is CASIRGPGGTDGTLAKNIQYF. The DNA for the CDR3 is TGTGCCAGTATAAGAGGCCCGGGGGGGACAGACGGAACCCTAGCCAAAAACATTCAGTACTTC.

The chain combines TRBV13 with TRBJ2-7, with 8 bases fitting TRBD2. V lost 7 bases, J lost 5 bases, and 7 bases stayed unmatched. Per germline, CDR1 PRHDT and CDR2 FYEKMQ (reference sequence). This CDR3 spans 13 amino acids. The CDR3 reads CASTLAGIDEQYF. The CDR3 bases are TGTGCCAGCACATTAGCGGGAATCGACGAGCAGTACTTC.

This clonotype has at least ten counts. The chain uses TRBV28 and TRBJ2-2; the D gene is possibly TRBD2 (6 bases). Trimming shortened V by 5 bases and J by 4 bases, and 20 bases separated the two germline ends. In germline, CDR1 is MDHEN, CDR2 SYDVKM. This CDR3 spans 17 amino acids. CDR3 sequence reads: CASSGILAVVGTGELFF. For the CDR3, the DNA is TGTGCCAGCAGTGGGATCTTAGCGGTAGTCGGCACCGGGGAGCTGTTTTTT.

This clonotype was observed at least ten times. The rearrangement links TRBV6-1 to TRBJ1-1; D uncertain. The CDR3 covers 19 residues. V gave up 5 bases and J gave up 1 base, with 26 bases separating them. CDR1 and CDR2 from the germline V gene are MNHNS and SASEGT. CDR3 amino acids: CASSRTLLGHVRTNTEAFF. Written as DNA, the CDR3 is TGTGCCAGCAGTCGAACCCTCCTTGGGCACGTTAGAACGAACACTGAAGCTTTCTTT.

In its sample, this clonotype was seen many times. CDR3 amino acids: CASSPSTGTNLIQPQHF. The CDR3 nucleotides read TGTGCCAGCAGCCCCAGTACGGGGACAAATCTTATTCAGCCCCAGCATTTT. The chain joins TRBV7-2 to TRBJ1-5, with D perhaps matching TRBD1 (6 bases). V lost 5 bases to trimming and J lost 6 bases, with 23 bases between them. The CDR3 sequence is 17 residues long. Germline V gene lookup returns CDR1 SGHTA and CDR2 FQGNSA.

Only a few counts were recorded for this clonotype. The chain couples TRBV30 to TRBJ2-7, with 8 bases identical to TRBD2. V shed 2 bases and J 7 bases; nucleotides not matched to a gene: 1. There are 11 residues in the CDR3. The germline gives CDR1 GTSNPN, CDR2 SVGIG (reference sequence). CDR3 sequence reads: CAWSPGGEQYF. DNA for the CDR3: TGTGCCTGGAGTCCGGGGGGGGAGCAGTACTTC.

In this sample, this clonotype turned up many times. V usage is TRBV20-1 and J usage is TRBJ2-7; D tentatively fits TRBD1 or TRBD2 (5 bases each). With 3 bases removed from V and 0 bases from J, the gap between germline ends came to 12 bases. CDR3 length: 14 amino acids. Germline CDR1 DFQATT, CDR2 SNEGSKA (reference sequence). The chain's CDR3 is CSASRDGASYEQYF. As DNA, the CDR3 is TGCAGTGCTAGTCGGGACGGGGCCTCCTACGAGCAGTACTTC.

This clonotype was detected a few times. It may be a read error: a sequence one base away is much more abundant. Here the CDR3 reads CASRRTPLAYEQCF. For the CDR3, the DNA is TGTGCCAGCCGAAGGACTCCACTGGCCTACGAGCAGTGCTTC. The chain has TRBV28 and TRBJ2-7; tentative D call: TRBD2 (5 bases). Germline V gene lookup returns CDR1 MDHEN and CDR2 SYDVKM. This CDR3 is built from 14 residues. The entire variable domain, with the rest obtained from reference TRBV28 and TRBJ2-7, is as follows: DVKVTQSSRYLVKRTGEKVFLECVQDMDHENMFWYRQDPGLGLRLIYFSYDVKMKEKGDIPEGYSVSREKKERFSLILESASTNQTSMYLCASRRTPLAYEQCFGPGTRLTVT.

This clonotype was observed at least ten times. The rearrangement uses TRBV2 and TRBJ2-5, with D possibly matching TRBD2 (5 bases). The germline gives CDR1 SNHLY, CDR2 FYNNEI. Trimming removed 5 bases at V and 5 bases at J, with 12 bases between. The CDR3 extends over 13 amino acids. CDR3 in DNA: TGTGCCAGCAGTTTGAGGGTCGGGGAGACCCAGTACTTC. It translates to CASSLRVGETQYF.

The V call is TRBV19, the J call TRBJ1-1, with D uncertain. The germline V and J ends were trimmed by 1 base and 0 bases, with 12 bases remaining between them. CDR3 length: 16 amino acids. Germline assignment: CDR1 LNHDA and CDR2 SQIVND (reference sequence). The DNA of the CDR3 is TGTGCCAGTAGTATAGGAAGGGCCACTATGAACACTGAAGCTTTCTTT. Translated: CASSIGRATMNTEAFF.

Many counts were recorded for this clonotype. The rearrangement uses TRBV18 and TRBJ2-5, with D uncertain. The V end lost 0 bases, the J end lost 2 bases, and 7 bases lay between the germline ends. Germline CDR1 reads KGHSH; CDR2 reads LQKENI. The CDR3 has 14 residues. The CDR3 sequence is CASSPPLQQETQYF. The CDR3 DNA follows: TGTGCCAGCTCACCACCGCTACAGCAAGAGACCCAGTACTTC.

Regarding this clonotype: A read error may account for a junction end that differs from germline. The chain is built from TRBV7-8 and TRBJ1-5; the D is unclear. The CDR3 totals 13 residues. CDR1 and CDR2 (germline): SGHVS, FQNEAQ. The DNA for the CDR3 is TGTGCCGGCAGCTTAGACAGCAATCAGCCCCAGCATTTT. Translated: CAGSLDSNQPQHF.

In the case of this clonotype: The junction departs from germline at one end; a sequencing error may be responsible. V and J are TRBV12-3 or TRBV12-4 and TRBJ2-2; 7 bases map to TRBD1. This CDR3 is built from 18 residues. The chain's CDR3 is CASSPLLGGFVNTRELFF. The CDR3 nucleotides read TGTGCCAGCAGTCCCCTATTAGGGGGCTTTGTCAACACCAGGGAGCTGTTTTTT.

The chain combines TRBV19 with TRBJ2-7; 13 positions agree with TRBD2. Trimming cost V 5 bases and J 2 bases; bases outside gene matches: 6. Germline CDR1 reads LNHDA; CDR2 reads SQIVND (reference sequence). This CDR3 comprises 16 residues. The CDR3 protein is CASSLQLAGGPYEQYF. The CDR3 DNA is TGTGCCAGTAGTCTCCAACTAGCGGGAGGGCCCTACGAGCAGTACTTC.

This clonotype has at least ten counts. V is TRBV11-2 and J is TRBJ2-7; 9 nucleotides agree with TRBD1. Germline V gene data show CDR1 as SGHAT and CDR2 as FQNNGV. The V gene end was trimmed by 0 bases and the J gene end by 3 bases; junction bases not matched to a gene: 3. The CDR3 is 15 amino acids. Here the CDR3 DNA reads TGTGCCAGCAGCTTAGAGGGGACAGGGTACTACGAGCAGTACTTC. This encodes CASSLEGTGYYEQYF. Together with reference TRBV11-2 and TRBJ2-7, the CDR3 gives the full variable domain: EAGVAQSPRYKIIEKRQSVAFWCNPISGHATLYWYQQILGQGPKLLIQFQNNGVVDDSQLPKDRFSAERLKGVDSTLKIQPAKLEDSAVYLCASSLEGTGYYEQYFGPGTRLTVT.

Many counts were recorded for this clonotype. This chain joins TRBV29-1 and TRBJ2-5; unclear D gene. Germline CDR1 is SQVTM and CDR2 is ANQGSEA. Trimming took 4 bases from V and 0 from J, leaving 6 bases between them. This CDR3 contains 12 residues. The CDR3 DNA follows: TGCAGCGTTGCCACGAACCAAGAGACCCAGTACTTC. It is translated as CSVATNQETQYF.

A few counts support this clonotype. The rearrangement links TRBV29-1 to TRBJ2-7; 9 bases align to TRBD2. In germline, CDR1 is SQVTM, CDR2 ANQGSEA. The CDR3 has 15 residues. J lost 5 bases, V lost 4 bases, and 12 bases had no gene match. The CDR3 coding sequence is TGCAGCGTTGGAGTAGCGGGAGCCCCAGGGCACGAGCAGTACTTC. This encodes CSVGVAGAPGHEQYF.

This clonotype showed up many times. The J gene is TRBJ1-2, the V gene TRBV19, with 8 bases matching TRBD1. The CDR3 extends over 16 amino acids. From germline, CDR1 is LNHDA and CDR2 SQIVND (reference sequence). V lost 5 bases, J lost 4 bases, and 12 bases stayed unmatched. CDR3 amino acids: CASSPSDRVNLYGYTF. The CDR3 DNA follows: TGTGCCAGTAGTCCCTCGGACAGGGTTAACCTCTATGGCTACACCTTC.

In its sample, this clonotype was seen many times. CDR3 DNA sequence: TGTGCCAGCAGTTTGGTGGGTCTTGGTGAAGCTTTCTTT. Translated: CASSLVGLGEAFF. V gene TRBV27 combines with J gene TRBJ1-1; D remains ambiguous. V was shortened by 3 bases and J by 7 bases, with 12 bases between the two germline ends. The V gene's germline CDR1 is MNHEY and CDR2 SMNVEV (reference sequence). The CDR3 loop spans 13 amino acids.

This clonotype was seen a few times. The CDR3: CSATALAVSTDTQYF. The CDR3 DNA reads TGCAGTGCTACCGCACTAGCGGTAAGCACAGATACGCAGTATTTT. The rearrangement links TRBV20-1 to TRBJ2-3, with TRBD2 matching 8 bases. Unmatched junction bases numbered 6, after V lost 4 bases and J lost 0 bases. There are 15 residues in the CDR3. The germline gives CDR1 DFQATT, CDR2 SNEGSKA (reference sequence).

The table lists this clonotype with a few counts. This chain uses TRBV3-1 with TRBJ2-2; D not resolved. Trimming left V 2 bases short and J 5 bases short, with 6 bases between. This CDR3 is built from 13 residues. Germline CDR1 and CDR2: LGHDT and YNNKEL (reference sequence). Here the CDR3 DNA reads TGTGCCAGCAGCCAACTTCCTACCGGGGAGCTGTTTTTT. This translates into CASSQLPTGELFF. Supplemented by reference TRBV3-1 and TRBJ2-2, the full variable domain reads DTAVSQTPKYLVTQMGNDKSIKCEQNLGHDTMYWYKQDSKKFLKIMFSYNNKELIINETVPNRFSPKSPDKAHLNLHINSLELGDSAVYFCASSQLPTGELFFGEGSRLTVL.

This clonotype showed up just a few times. The V call is TRBV10-3, the J call TRBJ2-2, with 9 nucleotides matching TRBD2. Trimming removed 0 bases from V and 1 base from J; junction bases left unmatched: 9. Germline assignment: CDR1 ENHRY and CDR2 SYGVKD. CDR3 length equals 19 residues. The DNA of the CDR3 is TGTGCCATCAGTGAGTCGATAGGTAGCGGGAGTTGGAACACCGGGGAGCTGTTTTTT. Its translation: CAISESIGSGSWNTGELFF.

The chain joins TRBV15 to TRBJ1-1, with D maybe TRBD1 (5 bases). CDR3 length equals 15 residues. Germline V gene lookup returns CDR1 LNHNV and CDR2 YYDKDF (reference sequence). V gave up 1 base and J gave up 7 bases, with 16 bases separating them. CDR3 sequence (DNA): TGTGCCACCAGCAGAGCCCCCGTCGGGGACGGTGAAGCTTTCTTT. Its protein is CATSRAPVGDGEAFF.

About this clonotype itself: This is likely a read error, given that the CDR3 carries no conserved phenylalanine or tryptophan at its end. The chain has TRBV12-3 or TRBV12-4 and TRBJ1-5; the D is unclear. V was cut by 2 bases and J by 2 bases, with 10 bases left in between. This CDR3 comprises 15 residues. CDR3 nucleotide sequence: TGTGCCAGCAGTTTATCAGGTAGGGGCAATCAGCCCCAGCATCTT. Protein sequence: CASSLSGRGNQPQHL.

Many counts were recorded for this clonotype. The chain joins TRBV20-1 to TRBJ2-7, with 7 bases lining up with TRBD1. The CDR3 is made up of 15 amino acids. The V gene's germline CDR1 is DFQATT and CDR2 SNEGSKA (reference sequence). Germline trimming cut 5 bases from V and 4 bases from J; bases unmatched to any gene: 14. CDR3 nucleotide sequence: TGCAGTGCTGAATACGCGGACAGGACCCTTTACGAGCAGTACTTC. It is translated as CSAEYADRTLYEQYF.

This clonotype was observed at least ten times. The CDR3 bases are TGCGCCAGCAGCTTGGGTCCTAGCAAGAACACTGAAGCTTTCTTT. It codes for CASSLGPSKNTEAFF. The genes are TRBV5-1 and TRBJ1-1, with D unresolved. Germline loops: CDR1 SGHRS, CDR2 YFSETQ. V dropped 0 bases and J dropped 1 base, with 10 bases sitting between them. This CDR3 contains 15 residues.

This clonotype was detected ten times or more. This sequence joins TRBV24-1 and TRBJ1-1, with D hard to call. CDR3 length: 14 residues. V was clipped by 10 bases and J by 5 bases, with 19 bases between them. Germline lookup yields CDR1 KGHDR and CDR2 SFDVKD. For the CDR3, the DNA is TGTGCCACGGAGACTCCCTCGAGGGAGACTGAAGCTTTCTTT. It codes for CATETPSRETEAFF.

The chain has TRBV7-9 and TRBJ2-5; D possibly corresponds to TRBD2 (6 bases). Germline-derived CDR1 and CDR2 are SEHNR and FQNEAQ (reference sequence). The CDR3 has 16 amino acids. The V and J ends lost 5 bases and 4 bases respectively, with 20 bases between them. The CDR3 DNA reads TGTGCCAGCAGCCCGACCCGGGACTCCTTAATAGAGACCCAGTACTTC. Translated, it gives CASSPTRDSLIETQYF.

This clonotype was observed many times. The V call is TRBV19, the J call TRBJ1-1; D ambiguous. There are 12 residues in the CDR3. V was pared by 6 bases and J by 0 bases, with 5 bases between. CDR1 and CDR2 from the germline V gene are LNHDA and SQIVND (reference sequence). The CDR3 sequence: CASREVNTEAFF. CDR3 bases: TGTGCCAGTAGGGAGGTGAACACTGAAGCTTTCTTT.

This clonotype appeared a few times. This rearrangement joins TRBV6-5 to TRBJ2-5; D remains unclear. The CDR3 spans 15 residues. The V end lost 1 base, the J end lost 5 bases, and 14 bases lay between the germline ends. Germline values: CDR1 MNHEY, CDR2 SVGAGI. The CDR3 region is CASSYLRGERETQYF. For the CDR3, the DNA is TGTGCCAGCAGTTACTTAAGAGGAGAAAGGGAGACCCAGTACTTC.